This record concerns one T cell receptor (beta chain) sequence. Libraries were prepared by immunoSEQ multiplex PCR; TCRdb keeps only in-frame clonotypes and omits some of them. This sample carries just over 8,000 clones, 90% of them seen once, and the ten largest clones take about 12%. This sample is part of a study of technical replicates of blood from a few donors. The CDR3 runs to 16 residues. Trimming shortened V by 0 bases and J by 0 bases, and 9 bases separated the two germline ends. Germline V lookup: CDR1 SGDLS, CDR2 YYNGEE. The J gene is TRBJ2-2, the V gene TRBV9, with a possible D match to TRBD1 (6 bases). The specimen sequenced was PBMCs. The clonotype originates from a human donor in good health. CDR3 sequence: CASSVAGHANTGELFF. For the CDR3, the DNA is TGTGCCAGCAGCGTAGCGGGACACGCGAACACCGGGGAGCTGTTTTTT.